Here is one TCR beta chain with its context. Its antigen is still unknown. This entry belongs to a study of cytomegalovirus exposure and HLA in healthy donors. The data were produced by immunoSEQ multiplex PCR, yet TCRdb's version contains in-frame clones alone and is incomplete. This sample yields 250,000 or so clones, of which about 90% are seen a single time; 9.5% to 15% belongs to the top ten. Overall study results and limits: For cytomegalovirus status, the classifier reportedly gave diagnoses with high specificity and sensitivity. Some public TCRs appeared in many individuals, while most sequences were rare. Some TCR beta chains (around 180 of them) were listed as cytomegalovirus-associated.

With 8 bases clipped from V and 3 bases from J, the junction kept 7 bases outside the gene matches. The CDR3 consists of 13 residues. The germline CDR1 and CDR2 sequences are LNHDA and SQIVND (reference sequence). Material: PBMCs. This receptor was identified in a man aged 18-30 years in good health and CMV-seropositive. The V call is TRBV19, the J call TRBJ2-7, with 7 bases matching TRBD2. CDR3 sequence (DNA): TGTGCCAGTTCGCGGGAGAGGGGCTACGAGCAGTACTTC. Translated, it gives CASSRERGYEQYF.